Presented here are 5 T cell receptor beta chains from one specimen sequenced in a study of neurological immune-mediated disorders. TCRdb ran MiXCR on the 5' RACE reads and lists one entry per CDR3 protein. The profile shows tens of thousands of distinct CDR3 sequences, roughly 24% of them singletons. The material sequenced was PBMCs. The receptors derive from a woman aged 65 to 85 in good health.

This clonotype was detected a few times. The chain has TRBV6-5 and TRBJ2-7; D may be TRBD2 (5 bases). This CDR3 spans 13 amino acids. V was pared by 4 bases and J by 9 bases, with 16 bases between. Germline V lookup: CDR1 MNHEY, CDR2 SVGAGI. Here the CDR3 DNA reads TGTGCCAGCAGTTTTACTGAGGGATTAGGGCAGTACTTC. This encodes CASSFTEGLGQYF.

This clonotype was detected ten times or more. V is TRBV10-2 and J is TRBJ1-5; no clear D gene. CDR3 length equals 12 residues. The germline V gene encodes CDR1 WSHSY and CDR2 SAAADI. V was clipped by 3 bases and J by 6 bases, with 6 bases between them. CDR3 sequence (DNA): TGCGCCAGCAGTGATTTGGGTCAGCCCCAGCATTTT. This translates into CASSDLGQPQHF.

J is TRBJ2-2 and V is TRBV3-1; D is ambiguous. CDR3 length: 16 residues. Trimming shortened V by 1 base and J by 0 bases, and 9 bases separated the two germline ends. CDR1 and CDR2 (germline): LGHDT, YNNKEL (reference sequence). Here the CDR3 DNA reads TGTGCCAGCAGCCAAGCAACAGACGCGAACACCGGGGAGCTGTTTTTT. Protein product: CASSQATDANTGELFF.

The chain carries TRBV2 and TRBJ2-7; D might be TRBD2 (6 bases). The CDR3 has 14 residues. Germline loops: CDR1 SNHLY, CDR2 FYNNEI. V was clipped by 10 bases and J by 1 base, with 17 bases between them. CDR3 nucleotide sequence: TGTGCCAACAAGCGGGCCTACCTATCCTACGAGCAGTACTTC. Amino acids: CANKRAYLSYEQYF.

In its sample, this clonotype was seen a few times. The chain couples TRBV28 to TRBJ2-7; 7 bases match TRBD1. The CDR3 contains 14 residues. Germline CDR1 and CDR2: MDHEN and SYDVKM. Trimming took 7 bases from V and 2 from J; bases not matched to a gene: 8. CDR3 region: CASMVGQDTYEQYF. CDR3 nucleotides: TGTGCCAGCATGGTAGGACAGGACACCTACGAGCAGTACTTC.